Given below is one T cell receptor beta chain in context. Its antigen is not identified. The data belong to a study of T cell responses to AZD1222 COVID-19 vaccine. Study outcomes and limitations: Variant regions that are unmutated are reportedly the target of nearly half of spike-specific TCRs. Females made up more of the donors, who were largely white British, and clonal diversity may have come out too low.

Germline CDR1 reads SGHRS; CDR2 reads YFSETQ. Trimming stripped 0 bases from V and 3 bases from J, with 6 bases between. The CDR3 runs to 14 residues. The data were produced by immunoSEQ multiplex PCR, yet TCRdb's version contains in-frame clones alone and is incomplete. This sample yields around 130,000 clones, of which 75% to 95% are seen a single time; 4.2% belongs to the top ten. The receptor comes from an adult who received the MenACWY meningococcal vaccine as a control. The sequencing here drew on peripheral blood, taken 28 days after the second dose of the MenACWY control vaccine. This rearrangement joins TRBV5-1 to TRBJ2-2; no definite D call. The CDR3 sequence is CASSLAQYTGELFF. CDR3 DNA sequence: TGCGCCAGCAGCTTGGCACAGTACACCGGGGAGCTGTTTTTT.